This TCR beta chain was identified in a study of T cell clonality in common variable immunodeficiency. Equal genomic DNA amounts from CVID and control samples were sequenced. Clones were read by immunoSEQ multiplex PCR, and TCRdb kept only the in-frame ones, dropping some. Altogether some 60,000 clones were found in the sample, and no singletons occur. V shed 6 bases and J 5 bases; nucleotides not matched to a gene: 10. The length of the CDR3 is 15 residues. Germline V CDR1 and CDR2: KGHSH, LQKENI. Findings and caveats of the study: CVID subjects showed higher TCRbeta clonality than healthy controls. Reportedly, TCR beta sequences from common variable immunodeficiency showed fewer deletions and N-nucleotide insertions.

Comments on this clone: What it recognizes is unknown. The read terminates 3 residues ahead of where the CDR3 ends, so the germline J gene completes it. Other DNA variants within this sample encode the same CDR3.

This receptor was obtained from a person between 18 and 70 years old in good health. This chain connects TRBV18 to TRBJ2-5, with TRBD1 matching 9 bases. Sequenced: peripheral blood mononuclear cells. The sequenced part of the CDR3 DNA is TGTGCCAGCTCCCCCCCCGGGACAGGGTACGAGACC. This encodes CASSPPGTGYET. The entire CDR3 is CASSPPGTGYETQYF.